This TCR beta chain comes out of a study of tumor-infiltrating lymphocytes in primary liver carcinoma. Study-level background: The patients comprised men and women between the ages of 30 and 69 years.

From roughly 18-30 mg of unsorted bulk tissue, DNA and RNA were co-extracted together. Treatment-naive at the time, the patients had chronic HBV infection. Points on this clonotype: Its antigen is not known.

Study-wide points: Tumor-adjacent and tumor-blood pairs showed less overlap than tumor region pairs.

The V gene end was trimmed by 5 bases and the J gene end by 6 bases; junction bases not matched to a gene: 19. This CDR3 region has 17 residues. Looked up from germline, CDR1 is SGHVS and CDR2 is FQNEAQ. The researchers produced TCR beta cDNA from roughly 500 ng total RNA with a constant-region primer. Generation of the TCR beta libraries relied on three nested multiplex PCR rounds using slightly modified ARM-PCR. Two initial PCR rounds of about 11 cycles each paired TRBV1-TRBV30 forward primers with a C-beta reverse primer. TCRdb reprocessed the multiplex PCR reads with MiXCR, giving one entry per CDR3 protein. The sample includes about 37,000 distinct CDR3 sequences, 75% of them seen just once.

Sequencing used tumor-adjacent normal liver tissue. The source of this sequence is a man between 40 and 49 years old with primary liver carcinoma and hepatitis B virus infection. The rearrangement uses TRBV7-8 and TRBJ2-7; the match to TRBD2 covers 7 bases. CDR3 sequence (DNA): TGTGCCAGCAGCCTGAAGGAGGGGACTACAGTTACCCTCGAGCAGTACTTC. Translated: CASSLKEGTTVTLEQYF.